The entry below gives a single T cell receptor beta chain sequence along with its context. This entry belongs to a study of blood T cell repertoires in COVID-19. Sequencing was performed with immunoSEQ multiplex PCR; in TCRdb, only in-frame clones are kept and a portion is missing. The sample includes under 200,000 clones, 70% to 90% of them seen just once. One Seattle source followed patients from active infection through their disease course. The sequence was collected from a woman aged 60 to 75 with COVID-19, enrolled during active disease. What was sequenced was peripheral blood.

CDR3 DNA sequence: TGTGCCAGCAGCTTCGACAGCTCTGGAAACACCATATATTTT. It specifies CASSFDSSGNTIYF. The rearrangement links TRBV5-6 to TRBJ1-3, with D perhaps matching TRBD1 (5 bases). V was trimmed by 2 bases and J by 0 bases, leaving 6 bases between them. Germline assignment: CDR1 SGHDT and CDR2 YYEEEE. The CDR3 has 14 amino acids.